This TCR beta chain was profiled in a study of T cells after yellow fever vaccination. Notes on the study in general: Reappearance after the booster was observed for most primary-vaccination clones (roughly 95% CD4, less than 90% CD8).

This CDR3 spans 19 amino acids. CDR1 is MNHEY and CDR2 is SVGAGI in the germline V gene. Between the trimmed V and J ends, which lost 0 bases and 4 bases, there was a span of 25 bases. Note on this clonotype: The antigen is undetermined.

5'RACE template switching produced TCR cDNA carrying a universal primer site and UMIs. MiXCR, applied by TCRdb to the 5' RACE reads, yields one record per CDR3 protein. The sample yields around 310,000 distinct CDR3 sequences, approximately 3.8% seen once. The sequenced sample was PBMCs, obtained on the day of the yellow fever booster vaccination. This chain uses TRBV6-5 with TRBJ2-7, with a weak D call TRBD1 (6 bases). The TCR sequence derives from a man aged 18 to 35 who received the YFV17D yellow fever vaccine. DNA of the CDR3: TGTGCCAGCAGTTACTCCGTGCAAAATAAGGGGACATCTTCGTACGAGCAGTACTTC. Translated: CASSYSVQNKGTSSYEQYF.